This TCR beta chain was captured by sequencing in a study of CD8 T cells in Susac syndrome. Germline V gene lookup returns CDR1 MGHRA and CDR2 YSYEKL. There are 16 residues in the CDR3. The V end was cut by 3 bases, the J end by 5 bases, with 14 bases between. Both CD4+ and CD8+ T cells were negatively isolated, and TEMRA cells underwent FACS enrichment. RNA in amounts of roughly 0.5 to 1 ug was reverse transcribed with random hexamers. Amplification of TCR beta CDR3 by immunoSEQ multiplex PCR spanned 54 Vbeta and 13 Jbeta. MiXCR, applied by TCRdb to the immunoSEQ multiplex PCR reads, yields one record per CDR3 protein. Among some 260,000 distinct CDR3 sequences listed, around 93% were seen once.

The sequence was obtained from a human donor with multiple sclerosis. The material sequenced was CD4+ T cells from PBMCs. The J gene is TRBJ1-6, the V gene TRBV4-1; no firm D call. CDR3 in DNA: TGCGCCAGCAGCCAGGCCAAAAGCCTAGATAATTCACCCCTCCACTTT. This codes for CASSQAKSLDNSPLHF.